This T cell receptor beta chain was sequenced during a study of graft-versus-host responses after intestinal transplantation. Note on this clone: The target antigen is unknown.

Trimming removed 7 bases at V and 5 bases at J, with 11 bases between. The CDR3 is 13 residues long. The V gene's germline CDR1 is SEHNR and CDR2 FQNEAQ (reference sequence). Sequencing was performed with immunoSEQ multiplex PCR; in TCRdb, only in-frame clones are kept and a portion is missing. The profile covers about 110,000 clones, with 87% appearing a single time and 0.6% to 0.8% taken by the ten largest. General observations from the study: In recipient marrow, GvH clones were found, and some appeared first in ileum or blood.

The chain uses TRBV7-9 and TRBJ1-4; D ambiguous. The material was unstimulated CD4+ T cells sorted from spleen or lymph node cells, obtained before transplant. The sequence was collected from a human donor who was the organ donor for an intestinal transplant. CDR3 in DNA: TGTGCCAGCACACGGACGGGGAATGAAAAACTGTTTTTT. Amino acids: CASTRTGNEKLFF.